This is a list of T cell receptor beta chains from one sample in a study of T-cell reconstitution after alpha-beta-depleted transplantation in children. Each CDR3 protein is one row after TCRdb ran MiXCR on the PCR reads. The table includes a few hundred thousand distinct CDR3 sequences, 20% to 30% detected once. The sequences come from PBMCs, collected before TCRalphabeta/CD19-depleted stem cell transplant. These receptors were collected from a boy less than two years old with Wiskott-Aldrich syndrome, due to receive a stem cell transplant. Each CDR3 is given with its conserved first and last residue. D genes are given only for firm matches. Size is omitted from some rows. Given values are once, few, many or a class for expanded clones.

v_gene: TRBV27; abundance: few; d_gene: TRBD2; j_gene: TRBJ2-7; CDR3aa: CASSALPGLAGGEQYF; CDR3nt: TGTGCCAGCAGTGCTTTACCGGGACTAGCGGGAGGCGAGCAGTACTTC
v_gene: TRBV19; abundance: -; d_gene: -; j_gene: TRBJ2-2; CDR3aa: CASIRRATGELFF; CDR3nt: TGTGCCAGTATCCGGAGGGCCACCGGGGAGCTGTTTTTT
v_gene: TRBV27; abundance: -; d_gene: TRBD2; j_gene: TRBJ2-3; CDR3aa: CASRRLAGMTDTQYF; CDR3nt: TGTGCCAGCAGGAGACTAGCGGGAATGACAGATACGCAGTATTTT
v_gene: TRBV12-3/TRBV12-4; abundance: few; d_gene: -; j_gene: TRBJ2-2; CDR3aa: CASSRAPGNTGELFF; CDR3nt: TGTGCCAGCAGTCGGGCCCCAGGGAACACCGGGGAGCTGTTTTTT
v_gene: TRBV5-1; abundance: -; d_gene: -; j_gene: TRBJ2-2; CDR3aa: CASSRGEYGELFF; CDR3nt: TGCGCCAGCAGCCGGGGAGAGTACGGGGAGCTGTTTTTT
v_gene: TRBV15; abundance: -; d_gene: -; j_gene: TRBJ2-6; CDR3aa: CATKKGAGANVLTF; CDR3nt: TGTGCCACCAAGAAGGGGGCTGGGGCCAACGTCCTGACTTTC
v_gene: TRBV20-1; abundance: few; d_gene: -; j_gene: TRBJ2-5; CDR3aa: CSARLPFGREETQYF; CDR3nt: TGCAGTGCTAGATTGCCCTTCGGCAGGGAAGAGACCCAGTACTTC
v_gene: TRBV5-1; abundance: few; d_gene: -; j_gene: TRBJ2-5; CDR3aa: CASSPRDIQETQYF; CDR3nt: TGCGCCAGCAGCCCCCGGGACATACAAGAGACCCAGTACTTC
v_gene: TRBV10-3; abundance: few; d_gene: TRBD1; j_gene: TRBJ2-1; CDR3aa: CAISGIDGTGTYNEQFF; CDR3nt: TGTGCCATCAGTGGGATCGACGGGACAGGGACCTACAATGAGCAGTTCTTC
v_gene: TRBV29-1; abundance: -; d_gene: TRBD2; j_gene: TRBJ2-1; CDR3aa: CSVDPRTSGYNEQFF; CDR3nt: TGCAGCGTTGATCCTCGGACTAGCGGTTACAATGAGCAGTTCTTC
v_gene: TRBV28; abundance: few; d_gene: -; j_gene: TRBJ2-1; CDR3aa: CASSFLERGEQFF; CDR3nt: TGTGCCAGCAGTTTTTTGGAGCGTGGTGAGCAGTTCTTC
v_gene: TRBV5-6; abundance: once; d_gene: -; j_gene: TRBJ2-7; CDR3aa: CASSDRTSYEQYF; CDR3nt: TGTGCCAGCAGCGATCGGACCTCCTACGAGCAGTACTTC
v_gene: TRBV6-5; abundance: few; d_gene: TRBD1; j_gene: TRBJ2-7; CDR3aa: CASRAKRDRCYSYEQYF; CDR3nt: TGTGCCAGCAGGGCGAAACGGGACAGATGCTACTCCTACGAGCAGTACTTC
v_gene: TRBV5-1; abundance: -; d_gene: TRBD1; j_gene: TRBJ1-2; CDR3aa: CASSPGDRNYGYTF; CDR3nt: TGCGCCAGCAGCCCCGGGGACAGGAACTATGGCTACACCTTC
v_gene: TRBV4-1; abundance: -; d_gene: TRBD2; j_gene: TRBJ2-7; CDR3aa: CASSSTSGSLYEQYF; CDR3nt: TGCGCCAGCAGTTCGACTAGCGGGAGTTTGTACGAGCAGTACTTC
v_gene: TRBV2; abundance: -; d_gene: TRBD2; j_gene: TRBJ2-7; CDR3aa: CASRERESYEQYF; CDR3nt: TGTGCCAGCAGGGAGCGGGAGTCCTACGAGCAGTACTTC
v_gene: TRBV20-1; abundance: few; d_gene: -; j_gene: TRBJ2-3; CDR3aa: CSASLGVTQYF; CDR3nt: TGCAGTGCTAGTCTAGGAGTCACGCAGTATTTT
v_gene: TRBV18; abundance: -; d_gene: TRBD2; j_gene: TRBJ2-1; CDR3aa: CASSPPGLAGANEQFF; CDR3nt: TGTGCCAGCTCACCCCCAGGACTAGCGGGAGCGAATGAGCAGTTCTTC
v_gene: TRBV29-1; abundance: -; d_gene: -; j_gene: TRBJ2-7; CDR3aa: CSAGQGARGYYEQYF; CDR3nt: TGCAGCGCCGGGCAAGGTGCGCGCGGGTACTACGAGCAGTACTTC
v_gene: TRBV6-1; abundance: -; d_gene: -; j_gene: TRBJ2-3; CDR3aa: CASSEDWRGVKDTQYF; CDR3nt: TGTGCCAGCAGTGAAGACTGGAGGGGCGTTAAAGATACGCAGTATTTT
v_gene: TRBV18; abundance: -; d_gene: TRBD2; j_gene: TRBJ2-7; CDR3aa: CASSRLAGGPTNYEQYF; CDR3nt: TGTGCCAGCTCACGACTAGCGGGAGGGCCTACAAACTACGAGCAGTACTTC
v_gene: TRBV20-1; abundance: -; d_gene: -; j_gene: TRBJ2-7; CDR3aa: CSARDPSRSSYEQYF; CDR3nt: TGCAGTGCTAGAGACCCAAGCCGGAGCTCCTACGAGCAGTACTTC
v_gene: TRBV7-8; abundance: few; d_gene: TRBD1; j_gene: TRBJ2-5; CDR3aa: CASSFTGGAETQYF; CDR3nt: TGTGCCAGCAGCTTCACAGGGGGCGCAGAGACCCAGTACTTC
v_gene: TRBV7-2; abundance: few; d_gene: -; j_gene: TRBJ1-1; CDR3aa: CASSLGIRADTEAFF; CDR3nt: TGTGCCAGCAGCCTAGGGATTAGGGCGGACACTGAAGCTTTCTTT
v_gene: TRBV6-1; abundance: -; d_gene: -; j_gene: TRBJ2-2; CDR3aa: CASSARDFGELFF; CDR3nt: TGTGCCAGCAGTGCCAGGGATTTCGGGGAGCTGTTTTTT
v_gene: TRBV20-1; abundance: -; d_gene: -; j_gene: TRBJ2-5; CDR3aa: CSVREETQYF; CDR3nt: TGCAGTGTCCGGGAAGAGACCCAGTACTTC
v_gene: TRBV20-1; abundance: -; d_gene: TRBD1; j_gene: TRBJ1-5; CDR3aa: CSAREDRATQPRQPQHF; CDR3nt: TGCAGTGCTAGAGAGGACAGGGCTACCCAGCCTCGTCAGCCCCAGCATTTT
v_gene: TRBV6-6; abundance: -; d_gene: -; j_gene: TRBJ1-2; CDR3aa: CASSYSSSSMDTF; CDR3nt: TGTGCCAGCAGTTACTCGAGTTCGTCAATGGACACCTTC
v_gene: TRBV29-1; abundance: -; d_gene: -; j_gene: TRBJ1-1; CDR3aa: CSVLTGAEAFF; CDR3nt: TGCAGCGTGCTCACGGGCGCTGAAGCTTTCTTT
v_gene: TRBV7-3; abundance: -; d_gene: -; j_gene: TRBJ1-2; CDR3aa: CASSLTGGEHYGYTF; CDR3nt: TGTGCCAGCAGCTTAACGGGGGGGGAGCACTATGGCTACACCTTC
v_gene: TRBV5-1; abundance: few; d_gene: TRBD1; j_gene: TRBJ1-2; CDR3aa: CASSLTGGAYGYTF; CDR3nt: TGCGCCAGCAGCTTAACAGGGGGTGCCTATGGCTACACCTTC
v_gene: TRBV20-1; abundance: -; d_gene: -; j_gene: TRBJ1-3; CDR3aa: CSARFPDSGNTIYF; CDR3nt: TGCAGTGCTAGGTTTCCGGACTCTGGAAACACCATATATTTT
v_gene: TRBV20-1; abundance: -; d_gene: -; j_gene: TRBJ1-3; CDR3aa: CSARREVSGNTIYF; CDR3nt: TGCAGTGCTAGACGGGAGGTCTCTGGAAACACCATATATTTT
v_gene: TRBV6-1; abundance: -; d_gene: -; j_gene: TRBJ2-5; CDR3aa: CASSVAGTSGKTQYF; CDR3nt: TGTGCCAGCAGTGTGGCCGGGACCTCGGGCAAGACCCAGTACTTC
v_gene: TRBV5-1; abundance: -; d_gene: -; j_gene: TRBJ2-5; CDR3aa: CASSLGLGQEETQYF; CDR3nt: TGCGCCAGCAGCTTGGGGCTAGGACAAGAAGAGACCCAGTACTTC
v_gene: TRBV5-5; abundance: few; d_gene: -; j_gene: TRBJ2-1; CDR3aa: CASSLGVGTPSYNEQFF; CDR3nt: TGTGCCAGCAGCTTGGGGGTTGGGACACCAAGCTACAATGAGCAGTTCTTC
v_gene: TRBV24-1; abundance: few; d_gene: TRBD1; j_gene: TRBJ2-5; CDR3aa: CATGDRAETQYF; CDR3nt: TGTGCCACCGGGGACAGGGCCGAGACCCAGTACTTC
v_gene: TRBV12-3/TRBV12-4; abundance: few; d_gene: -; j_gene: TRBJ1-1; CDR3aa: CASSLQGETEAFF; CDR3nt: TGTGCCAGCAGTTTACAGGGAGAAACTGAAGCTTTCTTT
v_gene: TRBV5-1; abundance: -; d_gene: -; j_gene: TRBJ2-2; CDR3aa: CASSLDRAGRNTGELFF; CDR3nt: TGCGCCAGCAGCTTGGACAGGGCGGGACGGAACACCGGGGAGCTGTTTTTT